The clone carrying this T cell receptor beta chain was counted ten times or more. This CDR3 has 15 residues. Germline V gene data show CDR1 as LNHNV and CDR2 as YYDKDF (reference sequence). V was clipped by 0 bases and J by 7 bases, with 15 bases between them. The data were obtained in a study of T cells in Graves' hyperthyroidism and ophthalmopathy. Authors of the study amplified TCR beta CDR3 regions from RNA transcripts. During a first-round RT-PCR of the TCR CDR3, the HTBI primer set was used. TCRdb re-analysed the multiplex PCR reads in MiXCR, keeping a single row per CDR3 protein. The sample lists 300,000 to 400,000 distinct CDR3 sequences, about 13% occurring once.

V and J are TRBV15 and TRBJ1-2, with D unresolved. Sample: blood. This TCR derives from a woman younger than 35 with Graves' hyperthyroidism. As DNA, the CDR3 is TGTGCCACCAGCAGAGATCGGGAGGGTTCGAGTGGCTACACCTTC. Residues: CATSRDREGSSGYTF.